These T cell receptor beta chains were read from a single sample in a study of graft-versus-host responses after intestinal transplantation. Here immunoSEQ multiplex PCR was the method, and the copy in TCRdb shows in-frame clones only, minus some. The table lists tens of thousands of clones, 93% of them singletons. Antigens for these TCRs are unknown. This specimen was unstimulated CD8+ T cells sorted from spleen or lymph node cells, taken before intestinal transplant. The receptor set was obtained from a human donor who received an intestinal transplant. CDR3s include the opening cysteine and the closing phenylalanine or tryptophan. D genes are given only for firm matches. For some rows the clone size is stated as once, few or many, or as a class when expanded; others skip it.

J gene,D gene,clone size,V gene,CDR3 protein,CDR3 DNA
TRBJ1-1,NA,NA,TRBV5-1,CASSYIGNTEAFF,TGCGCCAGCAGCTATATCGGGAACACTGAAGCTTTCTTT
TRBJ1-4,NA,NA,TRBV7-8,CASSKRGIGATNEKLFF,TGTGCCAGCAGCAAACGTGGGATAGGGGCAACTAATGAAAAACTGTTTTTT
TRBJ2-7,TRBD1,NA,TRBV2,CARGTESSYEQYF,TGTGCCAGGGGGACAGAGAGCTCCTACGAGCAGTACTTC
TRBJ2-3,TRBD2,NA,TRBV7-9,CASDGVSGWDTQYF,TGTGCCAGCGACGGCGTTAGCGGGTGGGATACGCAGTATTTT
TRBJ1-6,NA,NA,TRBV25-1,CASSEGRGYNSPLHF,TGTGCCAGCAGTGAGGGCCGGGGATATAATTCACCCCTCCACTTT
TRBJ2-3,TRBD1,NA,TRBV10-3,CASKAAGGRDTQYF,TGTGCCTCCAAGGCGGCAGGGGGCCGAGATACGCAGTATTTT
TRBJ2-3,TRBD2,NA,TRBV11-3,CASSLPIAGPSTDTQYF,TGTGCCAGCAGCTTACCCATAGCGGGTCCAAGCACAGATACGCAGTATTTT
TRBJ2-2,NA,NA,TRBV4-1,CASSQDQAGVIPGELFF,TGCGCCAGCAGCCAAGATCAGGCAGGGGTGATCCCCGGGGAGCTGTTTTTT
TRBJ2-7,NA,NA,TRBV7-9,CASSTGNYEQYF,TGTGCCAGCAGCACAGGGAACTACGAGCAGTACTTC
TRBJ1-1,TRBD1,NA,TRBV7-8,CASRRTGVTEAFF,TGTGCCAGCAGACGGACAGGGGTCACTGAAGCTTTCTTT
TRBJ2-1,TRBD1,once,TRBV7-8,CASTKPQGADNEQFF,TGTGCCAGCACCAAGCCTCAGGGGGCCGACAATGAGCAGTTCTTC
TRBJ1-5,NA,NA,TRBV5-8,CASSYQPQHF,TGTGCCAGTTCTTATCAGCCCCAGCATTTT
TRBJ1-2,NA,NA,TRBV21-1,CASSKVAGSRGLGYGYTF,TGTGCCAGCAGCAAAGTGGCGGGTTCGCGGGGTCTCGGCTATGGCTACACCTTC
TRBJ1-5,NA,NA,TRBV4-3,CASSQDTNSNQPQHF,TGCGCCAGCAGCCAAGACACAAATAGCAATCAGCCCCAGCATTTT
TRBJ1-2,TRBD1,NA,TRBV19,CASTLGQAYGYTF,TGTGCCAGCACCCTCGGACAGGCCTATGGCTACACCTTC
TRBJ2-7,NA,NA,TRBV27,CASSGGYEQYF,TGTGCCAGCAGCGGGGGTTACGAGCAGTACTTC
TRBJ2-2,NA,once,TRBV27,CASSWSGAGELFF,TGTGCCAGCAGTTGGTCAGGGGCCGGGGAGCTGTTTTTT
TRBJ1-3,NA,NA,TRBV19,CASNRASHYSGNTIYF,TGTGCCAGTAACCGAGCCAGCCACTACTCTGGAAACACCATATATTTT
TRBJ2-1,TRBD1,NA,TRBV7-2,CASSGSGTALQFF,TGTGCCAGCAGCGGAAGTGGGACAGCCCTGCAGTTCTTC
TRBJ1-1,TRBD1,NA,TRBV6-6,CASTPVGQTNTEAFF,TGTGCCAGCACCCCCGTGGGACAGACGAACACTGAAGCTTTCTTT
TRBJ1-1,TRBD1,NA,TRBV7-2,CASSLGVGTGIPEAFF,TGTGCCAGCAGCTTAGGTGTTGGGACAGGGATTCCTGAAGCTTTCTTT
TRBJ2-1,TRBD1,once,TRBV19,CASSIYPGQGSNEQFF,TGTGCCAGTAGTATCTATCCGGGACAGGGCAGCAATGAGCAGTTCTTC
TRBJ1-2,TRBD1,NA,TRBV4-3,CASSQVGTASGYTF,TGCGCCAGCAGCCAAGTTGGGACAGCCTCGGGCTACACCTTC
TRBJ1-1,TRBD1,NA,TRBV5-6,CASSFLDRAQNTEAFF,TGTGCCAGCAGCTTTCTTGACAGGGCGCAGAACACTGAAGCTTTCTTT
TRBJ2-7,NA,NA,TRBV30,CAWSVGHPLEQYF,TGTGCCTGGAGTGTAGGACATCCCCTCGAGCAGTACTTC
TRBJ2-5,NA,NA,TRBV7-9,CASSLVGVEQETQYF,TGTGCCAGCAGCTTAGTAGGGGTGGAACAAGAGACCCAGTACTTC
TRBJ1-2,NA,NA,TRBV25-1,CASSETTVHGYTF,TGTGCCAGCAGTGAAACAACAGTCCATGGCTACACCTTC
TRBJ2-1,TRBD1,NA,TRBV27,CASRTGVGNEQFF,TGTGCCAGCAGAACAGGGGTCGGCAATGAGCAGTTCTTC
TRBJ1-1,NA,NA,TRBV29-1,CSVERGNTEAFF,TGCAGCGTTGAACGAGGGAACACTGAAGCTTTCTTT
TRBJ2-7,NA,NA,TRBV29-1,CSVDPGVGLEQYF,TGCAGCGTTGATCCGGGGGTTGGTCTCGAGCAGTACTTC
TRBJ2-3,NA,NA,TRBV29-1,CSVEDLTAMNTDTQYF,TGCAGCGTTGAAGATCTGACAGCTATGAACACAGATACGCAGTATTTT
TRBJ1-1,NA,NA,TRBV27,CASSFGQPNTEAFF,TGTGCCAGCAGTTTTGGACAGCCTAACACTGAAGCTTTCTTT
TRBJ1-2,NA,once,TRBV7-9,CASSLIRKEDDYGYTF,TGTGCCAGCAGCTTAATACGGAAGGAGGATGACTATGGCTACACCTTC
TRBJ2-7,NA,NA,TRBV6-5,CASSYSQSYEQYF,TGTGCCAGCAGTTACTCACAGAGCTACGAGCAGTACTTC
TRBJ2-4,TRBD2,once,TRBV5-4,CASSLRGGGEDIQYF,TGTGCCAGCAGCTTGAGGGGTGGGGGGGAGGACATTCAGTACTTC
TRBJ2-3,TRBD2,few,TRBV2,CASSAGGSTDTQYF,TGTGCCAGCAGTGCGGGGGGGAGCACAGATACGCAGTATTTT
TRBJ2-3,NA,NA,TRBV14,CASSLTGLEYTDTQYF,TGTGCCAGCAGCCTCACAGGGCTAGAGTACACAGATACGCAGTATTTT
TRBJ2-7,NA,NA,TRBV30,CAWSEIRVYEQYF,TGTGCCTGGAGCGAGATCCGCGTCTACGAGCAGTACTTC
TRBJ1-1,NA,NA,TRBV19,CASIRDSISGTEAFF,TGTGCCAGTATCCGGGACTCCATCTCGGGCACTGAAGCTTTCTTT
TRBJ2-3,NA,NA,TRBV29-1,CSGSGEKSTDTQYF,TGCAGCGGTTCAGGGGAGAAGAGCACAGATACGCAGTATTTT
TRBJ2-7,TRBD2,NA,TRBV5-8,CASSSAGGTHEQYF,TGTGCCAGCAGCTCGGCGGGGGGTACCCACGAGCAGTACTTC
TRBJ1-5,TRBD1,NA,TRBV19,CASSIWVGGTDNQPQHF,TGTGCCAGTAGTATTTGGGTTGGAGGGACAGATAATCAGCCCCAGCATTTT